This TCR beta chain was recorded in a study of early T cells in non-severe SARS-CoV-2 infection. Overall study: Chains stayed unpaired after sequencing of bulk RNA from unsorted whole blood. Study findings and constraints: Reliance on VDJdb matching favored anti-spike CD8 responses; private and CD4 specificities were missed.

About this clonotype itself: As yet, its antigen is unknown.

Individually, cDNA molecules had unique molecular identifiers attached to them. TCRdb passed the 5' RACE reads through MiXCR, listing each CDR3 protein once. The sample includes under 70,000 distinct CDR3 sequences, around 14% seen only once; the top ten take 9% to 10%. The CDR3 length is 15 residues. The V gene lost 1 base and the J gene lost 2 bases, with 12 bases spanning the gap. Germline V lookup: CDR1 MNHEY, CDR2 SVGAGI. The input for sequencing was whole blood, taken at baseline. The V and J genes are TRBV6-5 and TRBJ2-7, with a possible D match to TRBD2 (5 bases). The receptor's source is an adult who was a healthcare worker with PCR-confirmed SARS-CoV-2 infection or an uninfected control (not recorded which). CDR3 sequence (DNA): TGTGCCAGCAGTTACTTGGCTAGCAGTGCCTACGAGCAGTACTTC. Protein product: CASSYLASSAYEQYF.